This record covers a single TCR beta chain. The V and J ends lost 8 bases and 2 bases respectively, with 9 bases between them. CDR3 length: 12 residues. CDR1 and CDR2 (germline): MRHNA, SNTAGT. The sample comes from a study of blood T cell repertoires in COVID-19. About the study: Spain, Italy and the United States supplied samples that represented acute and convalescent COVID-19. Sources were T cells, B-cell-depleted T cells, or PBMCs; the material itself was cDNA or gDNA.

In the study's own analysis: Reference gene primer amplification gave nucleated cell count estimates. Profiled with immunoSEQ multiplex PCR; TCRdb holds only in-frame clones, not every one. V and J calls plus clone size are reproduced from that table; the DNA served to infer D and trimming. The data show approximately 35,000 clones, around 90% seen once. The sequence came from a human donor with active COVID-19. The donor label of this sample is uncertain. The chain is built from TRBV6-4 and TRBJ1-2; D perhaps matches TRBD1 (6 bases). Sample: peripheral blood. CDR3 sequence: CASAGVNYGYTF. The CDR3, as DNA: TGTGCCAGCGCAGGGGTGAACTATGGCTACACCTTC.